This record looks at one T cell receptor beta chain sequence and its context. Its antigen is not known. CDR1 is SGDLS and CDR2 is YYNGEE in the germline V gene. The V end lost 2 bases, the J end lost 8 bases, and 10 bases lay between the germline ends. The CDR3 sequence is 12 residues long. RNA, once extracted, was reverse transcribed into cDNA for use as the sequencing template. Some clones are missing from TCRdb's copy, which holds only in-frame ones; the method was immunoSEQ multiplex PCR. The sample lists roughly 120,000 clones; 58% were seen once. The sample comes from a study of CD8+ T cells in alopecia areata. Study-level points and caveats: Scalp specimens additionally yield sequences from normal skin's resident alphabeta T cells. Patients showed less clear TCR sequence sharing than mice, possibly partly because of HLA diversity.

Treatment denoted: oral pan-JAK inhibitor, 5-10 mg twice daily. Those with alopecia areata gave lesional scalp punch biopsies and peripheral blood. This chain connects TRBV9 to TRBJ1-2; the D gene is possibly TRBD1 (6 bases). The source was CD8+ T cells sorted from blood, collected at week 4, from a patient treated with tofacitinib. The TCR comes from a human donor with alopecia areata. CDR3 sequence (DNA): TGTGCCAGCAGCGTGGGGGGCAAAGGCTACACCTTC. It is translated as CASSVGGKGYTF.